The T cell receptor beta chain under discussion was sequenced for a study of graft-versus-host responses after intestinal transplantation. Broader study findings: Within the allografts of patients who had graft-donor T cell macrochimerism, graft-versus-host to host-versus-graft clonal ratios were high.

Germline V gene sequence: CDR1 SGHNT, CDR2 YYREEE (reference sequence). CDR3 length: 16 residues. Trimming stripped 1 base from V and 3 bases from J, with 16 bases between. Profiling relied on immunoSEQ multiplex PCR, and the TCRdb table lists in-frame clones only, not all of them. The table has tens of thousands of clones, approximately 94% seen once; the top ten hold around 0.19%. Comments on this clone: Antigen unknown.

This chain links TRBV5-4 with TRBJ1-2, with D unresolved. The source material was unstimulated CD4+ T cells sorted from spleen or lymph node cells, sampled before transplant. The TCR originated in a human donor who was the organ donor for an intestinal transplant. CDR3 sequence reads: CASSLSTLTIDYGYTF. CDR3 nucleotide sequence: TGTGCCAGCAGCTTGTCAACACTCACAATCGACTATGGCTACACCTTC.